Listed below are T cell receptor beta chains from one sample, sequenced in a study of cytotoxic CD8 clonotypes in ibrutinib-treated CLL. Here immunoSEQ multiplex PCR was the method, and the copy in TCRdb shows in-frame clones only, minus some. The sample contains roughly 23,000 clones, 70% to 85% of which appear only once. The material sequenced was PBMCs, taken before ibrutinib treatment. These receptors were obtained from a human donor with chronic lymphocytic leukemia. The conserved cysteine and the conserved F or W are not part of the CDR3 here. The order of the fields is CDR3 length, V gene, D gene, CDR3 protein. The D gene is left open where the match is weak.

len: 13
v_gene: TRBV6-5
d_gene: -
CDR3aa: ASSPFPEETDTQY

len: 13
v_gene: TRBV9
d_gene: TRBD1
CDR3aa: ASSDRDSLRNTIY

len: 13
v_gene: TRBV19
d_gene: -
CDR3aa: ASSIGSGFNYGYT

len: 11
v_gene: TRBV9
d_gene: -
CDR3aa: ASSVGGADTQY

len: 13
v_gene: TRBV7-3
d_gene: TRBD2
CDR3aa: ASSLGLGGTGELF

len: 12
v_gene: TRBV27
d_gene: TRBD1
CDR3aa: ASSVGQGYYGYT

len: 13
v_gene: TRBV27
d_gene: TRBD1
CDR3aa: ASSDPWTGRTEAF

len: 15
v_gene: TRBV4-1
d_gene: TRBD2
CDR3aa: ASSLGLTSGSGETQY

len: 11
v_gene: TRBV6-1
d_gene: -
CDR3aa: ASSEERGYGYT

len: 16
v_gene: TRBV28
d_gene: TRBD2
CDR3aa: ASSRLAGGPSAKNIQY

len: 12
v_gene: TRBV11-2
d_gene: TRBD2
CDR3aa: ASSLLAGTITQY

len: 12
v_gene: TRBV2
d_gene: TRBD2
CDR3aa: ASTTSGSYNEQF

len: 9
v_gene: TRBV5-1
d_gene: -
CDR3aa: ASATGSTQY

len: 11
v_gene: TRBV9
d_gene: -
CDR3aa: ASSVEVASEQY

len: 13
v_gene: TRBV6-5
d_gene: TRBD1
CDR3aa: ASGRQGSANYGYT

len: 11
v_gene: TRBV2
d_gene: -
CDR3aa: ASLRAGTYEQY

len: 14
v_gene: TRBV10-3
d_gene: TRBD2
CDR3aa: AIRRLAQGPTGELF

len: 12
v_gene: TRBV7-9
d_gene: -
CDR3aa: ASSLGQARTSYT

len: 10
v_gene: TRBV19
d_gene: -
CDR3aa: ASSGVGYEQY

len: 11
v_gene: TRBV27
d_gene: TRBD2
CDR3aa: ASTTSGSNEQF

len: 12
v_gene: TRBV27
d_gene: -
CDR3aa: ASTRRGRAKTQY

len: 13
v_gene: TRBV27
d_gene: -
CDR3aa: ASSPLKGRNQPQH

len: 13
v_gene: TRBV6-1
d_gene: -
CDR3aa: ASRPPGTPTGELF

len: 17
v_gene: TRBV5-6
d_gene: TRBD2
CDR3aa: ASSLVLAGAGGRTDTQY